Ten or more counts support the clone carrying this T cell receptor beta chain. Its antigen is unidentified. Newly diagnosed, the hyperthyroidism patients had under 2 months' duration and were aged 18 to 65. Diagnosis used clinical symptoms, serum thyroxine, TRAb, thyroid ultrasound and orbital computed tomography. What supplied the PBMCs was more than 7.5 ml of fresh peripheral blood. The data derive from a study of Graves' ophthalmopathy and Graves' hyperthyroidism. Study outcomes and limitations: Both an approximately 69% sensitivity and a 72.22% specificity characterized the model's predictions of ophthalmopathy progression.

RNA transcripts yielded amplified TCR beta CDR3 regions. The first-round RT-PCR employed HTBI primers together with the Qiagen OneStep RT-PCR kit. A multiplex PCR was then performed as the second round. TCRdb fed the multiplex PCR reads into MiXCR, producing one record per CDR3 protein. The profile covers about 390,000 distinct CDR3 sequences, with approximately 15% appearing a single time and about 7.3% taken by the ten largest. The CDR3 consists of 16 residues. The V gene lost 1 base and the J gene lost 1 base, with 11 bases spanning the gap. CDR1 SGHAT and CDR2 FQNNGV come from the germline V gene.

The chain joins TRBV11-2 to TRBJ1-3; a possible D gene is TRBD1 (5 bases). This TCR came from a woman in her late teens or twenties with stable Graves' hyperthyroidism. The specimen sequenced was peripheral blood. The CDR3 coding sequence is TGTGCCAGCAGCTTAGGGAACAGGCTTTCTGGAAACACCATATATTTT. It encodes CASSLGNRLSGNTIYF.